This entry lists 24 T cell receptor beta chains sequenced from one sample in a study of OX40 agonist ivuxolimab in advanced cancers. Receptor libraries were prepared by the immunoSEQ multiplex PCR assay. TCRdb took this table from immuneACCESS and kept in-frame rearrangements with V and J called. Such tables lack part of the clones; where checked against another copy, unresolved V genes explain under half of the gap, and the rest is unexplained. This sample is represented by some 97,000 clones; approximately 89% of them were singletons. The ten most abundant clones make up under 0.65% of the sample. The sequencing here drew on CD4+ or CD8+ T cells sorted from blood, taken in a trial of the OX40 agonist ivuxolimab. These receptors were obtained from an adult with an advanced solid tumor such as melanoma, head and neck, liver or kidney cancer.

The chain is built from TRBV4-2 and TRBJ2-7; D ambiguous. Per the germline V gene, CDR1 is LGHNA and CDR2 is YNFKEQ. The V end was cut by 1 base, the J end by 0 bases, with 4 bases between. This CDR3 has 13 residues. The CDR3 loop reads CASSQGSSYEQYF. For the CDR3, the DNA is TGTGCCAGCAGCCAAGGTTCCTCCTACGAGCAGTACTTC.

The CDR3 here is CASSLGSSGSQEQFF. CDR3 coding DNA: TGTGCCAGCAGCTTAGGGTCTAGCGGGAGTCAAGAGCAGTTCTTC. The rearrangement links TRBV7-2 to TRBJ2-1; 10 positions agree with TRBD2. CDR3 length: 15 amino acids. V shed 1 base, J shed 10 bases, and the junction held 7 bases outside the gene matches. Germline V gene sequence: CDR1 SGHTA, CDR2 FQGNSA.

The CDR3 region has the DNA TGTGCCAGCAGCCAAGATGAGCGGAGGGGCTCCTACAATGAGCAGTTCTTC. Amino acids: CASSQDERRGSYNEQFF. The V and J genes are TRBV4-2 and TRBJ2-1; maybe TRBD2 (6 bases). Germline V gives CDR1 LGHNA, CDR2 YNFKEQ. V dropped 0 bases and J dropped 0 bases, with 12 bases sitting between them. The CDR3 extends over 17 amino acids.

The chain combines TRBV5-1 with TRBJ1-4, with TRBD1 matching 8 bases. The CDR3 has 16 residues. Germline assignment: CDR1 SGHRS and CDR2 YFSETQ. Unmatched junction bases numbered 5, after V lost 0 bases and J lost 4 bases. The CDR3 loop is CASSLGQGSLNEKLFF. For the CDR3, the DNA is TGCGCCAGCAGCTTGGGACAGGGGAGCCTTAATGAAAAACTGTTTTTT.

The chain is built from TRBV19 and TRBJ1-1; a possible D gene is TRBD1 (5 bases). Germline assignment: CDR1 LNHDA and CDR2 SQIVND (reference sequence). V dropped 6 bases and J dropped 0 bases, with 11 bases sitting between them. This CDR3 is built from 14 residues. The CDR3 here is CASRKGPLNTEAFF. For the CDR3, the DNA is TGTGCCAGTAGGAAGGGGCCCCTGAACACTGAAGCTTTCTTT.

This chain's CDR3 is CASSGGRLGEQYF. CDR3 nucleotides: TGTGCCAGCAGTGGTGGTCGTCTGGGCGAGCAGTACTTC. The gene calls are TRBV28 and TRBJ2-7, with no clear D. CDR3 size: 13 residues. Germline values: CDR1 MDHEN, CDR2 SYDVKM. Trimming cost V 5 bases and J 6 bases, with 14 bases left between them.

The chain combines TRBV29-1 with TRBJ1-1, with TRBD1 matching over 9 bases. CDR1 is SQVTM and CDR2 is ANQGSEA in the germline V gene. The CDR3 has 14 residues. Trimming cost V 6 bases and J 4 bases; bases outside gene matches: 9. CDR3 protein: CSVDNRGPGTEAFF. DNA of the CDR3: TGCAGCGTCGATAACAGGGGGCCGGGCACTGAAGCTTTCTTT.

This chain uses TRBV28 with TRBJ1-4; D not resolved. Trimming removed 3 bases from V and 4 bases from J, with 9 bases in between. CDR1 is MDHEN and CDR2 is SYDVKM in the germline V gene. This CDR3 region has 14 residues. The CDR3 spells CASSFYSLNEKLFF. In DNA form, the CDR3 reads TGTGCCAGCAGTTTTTACAGTCTTAATGAAAAACTGTTTTTT.

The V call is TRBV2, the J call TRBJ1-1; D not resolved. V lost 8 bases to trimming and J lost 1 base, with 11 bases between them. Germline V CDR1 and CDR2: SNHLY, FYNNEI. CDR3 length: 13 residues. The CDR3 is CASGKARNTEAFF. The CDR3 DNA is TGTGCCAGCGGGAAAGCCCGGAACACTGAAGCTTTCTTT.

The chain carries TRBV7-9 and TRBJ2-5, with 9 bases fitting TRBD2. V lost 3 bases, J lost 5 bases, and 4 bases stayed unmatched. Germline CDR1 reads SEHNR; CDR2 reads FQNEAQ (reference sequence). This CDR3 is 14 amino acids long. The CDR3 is CASSLASGTETQYF. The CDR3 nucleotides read TGTGCCAGCAGCTTGGCTAGCGGGACTGAGACCCAGTACTTC.

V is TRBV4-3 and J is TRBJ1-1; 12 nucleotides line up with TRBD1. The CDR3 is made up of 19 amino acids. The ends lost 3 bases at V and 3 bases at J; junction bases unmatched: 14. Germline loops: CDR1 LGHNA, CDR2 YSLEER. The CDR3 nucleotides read TGCGCCAGCAGCCAGGGTTCCGGGACAGGGGGCTTTGAGTACACTGAAGCTTTCTTT. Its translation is CASSQGSGTGGFEYTEAFF.

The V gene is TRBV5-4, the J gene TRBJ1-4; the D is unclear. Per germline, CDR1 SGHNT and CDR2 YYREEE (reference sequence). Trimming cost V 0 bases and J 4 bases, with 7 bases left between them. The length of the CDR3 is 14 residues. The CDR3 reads CASSLDGLNEKLFF. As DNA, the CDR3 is TGTGCCAGCAGCTTGGACGGCCTTAATGAAAAACTGTTTTTT.

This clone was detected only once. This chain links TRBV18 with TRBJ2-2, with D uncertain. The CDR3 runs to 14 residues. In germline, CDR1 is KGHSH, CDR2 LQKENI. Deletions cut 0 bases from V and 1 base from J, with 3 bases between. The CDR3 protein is CASSPPLNTGELFF. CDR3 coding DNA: TGTGCCAGCTCACCACCTTTGAACACCGGGGAGCTGTTTTTT.

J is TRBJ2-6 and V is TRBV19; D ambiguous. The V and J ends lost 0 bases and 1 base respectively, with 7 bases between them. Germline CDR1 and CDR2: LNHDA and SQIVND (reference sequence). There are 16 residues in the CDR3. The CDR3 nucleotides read TGTGCCAGTAGTATAGATATGGCGTCTGGGGCCAACGTCCTGACTTTC. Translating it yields CASSIDMASGANVLTF. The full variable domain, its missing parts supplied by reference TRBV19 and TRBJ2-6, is DGGITQSPKYLFRKEGQNVTLSCEQNLNHDAMYWYRQDPGQGLRLIYYSQIVNDFQKGDIAEGYSVSREKKESFPLTVTSAQKNPTAFYLCASSIDMASGANVLTFGAGSRLTVL.

The CDR3 here is CASSQTRLRSYEQYF. The CDR3 region has the DNA TGCGCCAGCAGCCAAACTCGACTCCGCTCCTACGAGCAGTACTTC. The rearrangement joins TRBV4-3 to TRBJ2-7, with no clear D. The CDR3 loop spans 15 amino acids. V lost 2 bases, J lost 0 bases, and 11 bases lay in between. Germline CDR1 is LGHNA and CDR2 is YSLEER.

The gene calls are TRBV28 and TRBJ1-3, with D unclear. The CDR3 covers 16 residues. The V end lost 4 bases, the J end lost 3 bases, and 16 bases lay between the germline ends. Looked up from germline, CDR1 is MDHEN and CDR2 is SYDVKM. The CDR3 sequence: CASSWSPGYSGNTIYF. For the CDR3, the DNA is TGTGCCAGCAGTTGGTCCCCGGGATACAGTGGAAACACCATATATTTT.

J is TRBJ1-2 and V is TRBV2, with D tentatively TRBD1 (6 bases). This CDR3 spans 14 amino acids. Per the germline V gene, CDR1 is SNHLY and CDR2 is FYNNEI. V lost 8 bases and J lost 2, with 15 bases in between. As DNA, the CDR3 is TGTGCCAGCCTCCCTTTTGGACAGAACTATGGCTACACCTTC. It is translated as CASLPFGQNYGYTF.

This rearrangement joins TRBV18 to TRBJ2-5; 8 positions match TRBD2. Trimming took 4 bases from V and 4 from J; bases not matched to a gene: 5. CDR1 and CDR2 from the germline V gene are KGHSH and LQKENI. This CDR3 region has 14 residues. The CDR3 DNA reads TGTGCCAGCTCACTCGCGGGAGGTGCAGAGACCCAGTACTTC. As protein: CASSLAGGAETQYF.

For the CDR3, the DNA is TGTGCCAGCCGCGGACTAGCGGGTCAAGAGACCCAGTACTTC. Its protein is CASRGLAGQETQYF. The J gene is TRBJ2-5, the V gene TRBV11-3; 11 positions match TRBD2. Germline lookup yields CDR1 SGHNT and CDR2 YENEEA. V lost 8 bases and J lost 2; bases outside the gene matches: 4. The CDR3 runs 14 residues.

The CDR3 is CASSLDLDLRSETQYF. The CDR3 DNA reads as TGCGCCAGCAGCCTCGACTTGGATCTCCGGTCGGAGACCCAGTACTTC. The V call is TRBV4-3, the J call TRBJ2-5; D is undetermined. The V and J ends lost 4 bases and 5 bases respectively, with 20 bases between them. Germline V CDR1 and CDR2: LGHNA, YSLEER. The CDR3 covers 16 residues.

DNA for the CDR3: TGTGCCAGCAGGGTTGGGCAGGAAGCTTTCTTT. Amino acid sequence: CASRVGQEAFF. The chain has TRBV28 and TRBJ1-1; D remains unclear. From germline, CDR1 is MDHEN and CDR2 SYDVKM. The CDR3 length is 11 residues. V shed 6 bases and J shed 8 bases, with 10 bases lying between them.

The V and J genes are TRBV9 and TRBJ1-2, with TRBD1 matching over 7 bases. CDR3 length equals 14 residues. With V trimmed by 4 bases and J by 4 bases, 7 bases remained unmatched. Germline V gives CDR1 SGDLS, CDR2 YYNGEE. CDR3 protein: CASSPGTVIYGYTF. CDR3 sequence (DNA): TGTGCCAGCAGCCCAGGGACAGTCATCTATGGCTACACCTTC.

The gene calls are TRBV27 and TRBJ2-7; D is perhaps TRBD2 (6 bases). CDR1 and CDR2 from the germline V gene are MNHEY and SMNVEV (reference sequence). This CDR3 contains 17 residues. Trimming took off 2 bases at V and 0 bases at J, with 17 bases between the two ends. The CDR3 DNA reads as TGTGCCAGCAGTTTAGGGGTACTAGCCTTCAGCTCCTACGAGCAGTACTTC. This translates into CASSLGVLAFSSYEQYF.

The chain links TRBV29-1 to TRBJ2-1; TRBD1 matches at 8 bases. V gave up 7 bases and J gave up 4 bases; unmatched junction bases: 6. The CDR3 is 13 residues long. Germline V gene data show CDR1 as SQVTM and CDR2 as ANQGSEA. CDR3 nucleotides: TGCAGCGCCATGGACAGGGTTTACAATGAGCAGTTCTTC. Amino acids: CSAMDRVYNEQFF.